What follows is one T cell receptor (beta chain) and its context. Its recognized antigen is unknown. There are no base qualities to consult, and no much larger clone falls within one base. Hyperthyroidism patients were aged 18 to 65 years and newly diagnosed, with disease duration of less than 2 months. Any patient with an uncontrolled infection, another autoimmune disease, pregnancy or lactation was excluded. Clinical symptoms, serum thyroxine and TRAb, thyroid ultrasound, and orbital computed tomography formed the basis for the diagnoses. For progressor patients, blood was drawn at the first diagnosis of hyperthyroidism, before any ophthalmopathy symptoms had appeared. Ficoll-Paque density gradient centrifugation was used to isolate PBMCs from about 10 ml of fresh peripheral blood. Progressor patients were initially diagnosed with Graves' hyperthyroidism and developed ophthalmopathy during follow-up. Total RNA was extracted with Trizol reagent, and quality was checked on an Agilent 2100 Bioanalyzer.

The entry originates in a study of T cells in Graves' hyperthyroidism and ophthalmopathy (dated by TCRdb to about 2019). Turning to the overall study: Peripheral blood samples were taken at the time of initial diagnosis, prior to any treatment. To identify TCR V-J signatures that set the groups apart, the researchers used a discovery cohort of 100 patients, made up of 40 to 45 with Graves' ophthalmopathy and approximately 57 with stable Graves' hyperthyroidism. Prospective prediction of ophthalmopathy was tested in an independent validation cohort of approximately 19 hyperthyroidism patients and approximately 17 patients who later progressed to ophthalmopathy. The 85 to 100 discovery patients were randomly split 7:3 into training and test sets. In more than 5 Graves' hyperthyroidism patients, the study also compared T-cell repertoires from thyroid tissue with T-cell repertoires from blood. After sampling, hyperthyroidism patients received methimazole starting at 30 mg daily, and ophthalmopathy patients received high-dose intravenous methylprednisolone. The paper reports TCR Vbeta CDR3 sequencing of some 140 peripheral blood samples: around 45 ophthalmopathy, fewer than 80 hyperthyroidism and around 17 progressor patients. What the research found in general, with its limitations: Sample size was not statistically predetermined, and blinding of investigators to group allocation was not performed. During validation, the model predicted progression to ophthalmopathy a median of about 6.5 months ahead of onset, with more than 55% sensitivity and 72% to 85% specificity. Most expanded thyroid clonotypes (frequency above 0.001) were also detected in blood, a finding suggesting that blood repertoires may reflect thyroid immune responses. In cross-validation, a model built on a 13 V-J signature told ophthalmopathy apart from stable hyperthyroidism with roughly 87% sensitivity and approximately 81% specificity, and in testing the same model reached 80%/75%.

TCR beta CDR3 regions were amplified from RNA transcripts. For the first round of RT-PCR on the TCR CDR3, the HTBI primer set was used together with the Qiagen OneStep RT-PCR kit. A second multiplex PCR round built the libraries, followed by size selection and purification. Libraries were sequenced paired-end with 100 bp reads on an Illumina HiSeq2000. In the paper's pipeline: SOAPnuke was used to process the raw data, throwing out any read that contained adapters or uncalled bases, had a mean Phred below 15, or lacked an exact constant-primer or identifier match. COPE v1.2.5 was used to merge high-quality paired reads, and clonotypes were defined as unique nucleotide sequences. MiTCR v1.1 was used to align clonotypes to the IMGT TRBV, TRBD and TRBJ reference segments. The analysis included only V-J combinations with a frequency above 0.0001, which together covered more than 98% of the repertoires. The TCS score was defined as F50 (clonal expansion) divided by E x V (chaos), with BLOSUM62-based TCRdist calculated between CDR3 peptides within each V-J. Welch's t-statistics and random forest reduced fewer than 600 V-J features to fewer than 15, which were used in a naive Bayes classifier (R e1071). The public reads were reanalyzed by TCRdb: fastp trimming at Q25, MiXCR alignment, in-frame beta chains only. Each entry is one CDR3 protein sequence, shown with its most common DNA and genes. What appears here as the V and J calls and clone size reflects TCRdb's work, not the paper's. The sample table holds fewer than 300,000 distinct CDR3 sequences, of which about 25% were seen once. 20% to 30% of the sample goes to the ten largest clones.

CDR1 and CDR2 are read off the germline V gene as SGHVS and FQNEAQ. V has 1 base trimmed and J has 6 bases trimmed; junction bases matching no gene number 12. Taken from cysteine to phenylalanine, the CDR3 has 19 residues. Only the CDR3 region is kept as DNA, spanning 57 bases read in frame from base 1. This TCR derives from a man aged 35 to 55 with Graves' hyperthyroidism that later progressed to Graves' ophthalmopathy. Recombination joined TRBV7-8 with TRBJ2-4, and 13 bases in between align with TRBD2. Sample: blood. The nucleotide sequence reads TGTGCCAGCAGCTTAGGACTAGCGGGAGGTCGGGTTTATAGAAACATTCAGTACTTC. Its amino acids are CASSLGLAGGRVYRNIQYF.